This T cell receptor (beta chain) was retrieved from a study of shared clonotypes between healthy human individuals. Overall study findings and caveats: Few donors limited the genetic and exposure-history diversity represented.

CDR3 length equals 11 residues. In germline, CDR1 is MGHDK, CDR2 SYGVNS. V was trimmed by 4 bases and J by 3 bases, leaving 3 bases between them. With regard to this clone: Its antigen is unknown.

Sequencing was performed with immunoSEQ multiplex PCR; in TCRdb, only in-frame clones are kept and a portion is missing. The sample contains around 990,000 clones, 60% to 85% of which appear only once. The sample was memory CD4+ T cells from PBMCs. Subset defined: CD45RA-negative fraction. The chain recombines TRBV25-1 with TRBJ1-1; no clear D gene. The TCR was taken from a man younger than 35 in good health. Some clones in this sample may be carry-over from other donors' samples. DNA of the CDR3: TGTGCCAGCAGTGGATACACTGAAGCTTTCTTT. It is translated as CASSGYTEAFF.